This T cell receptor (beta chain) came from a study of T cells in Graves' hyperthyroidism and ophthalmopathy. RNA transcripts gave rise to amplified TCR beta CDR3 regions. TCR CDR3 underwent first-round RT-PCR with the HTBI primer set. TCRdb ran MiXCR on the multiplex PCR reads and lists one entry per CDR3 protein. Of some 400,000 distinct CDR3 sequences listed, approximately 15% are singletons. This clonotype has only a few counts. Patients were excluded for uncontrolled infection, other autoimmune disease, pregnancy or lactation. The sequencing sample was made of blood. The sequence was collected from a man under 40 with Graves' hyperthyroidism that later progressed to Graves' ophthalmopathy.

CDR3 in amino acids: CASSPRQGLIDEQYF. CDR3 sequence (DNA): TGTGCCAGCAGCCCCCGACAGGGTCTTATAGACGAGCAGTACTTC. This sequence joins TRBV3-1 and TRBJ2-7; 7 bases agree with TRBD1. The CDR3 consists of 15 residues. V dropped 4 bases and J dropped 5; count of bases not matched to a gene: 11. Germline V CDR1 and CDR2: LGHDT, YNNKEL (reference sequence).